Presented here are 21 T cell receptor beta chains from one specimen sequenced in a study of T cell changes during pregnancy in multiple sclerosis. The table came from immunoSEQ multiplex PCR; TCRdb's copy has only in-frame clones and leaves some out. The profile shows about 48,000 clones, 92% of them singletons. This sample comprised CD4+ T cells from peripheral blood mononuclear cells, obtained in the second trimester of pregnancy. These receptors were obtained from a female donor in good health, enrolled as a control in a pregnancy study.

This clone appeared a single time. The chain has TRBV9 and TRBJ2-1; D is ambiguous. Germline V gives CDR1 SGDLS, CDR2 YYNGEE. Trimming removed 0 bases at V and 3 bases at J, with 13 bases between. There are 16 residues in the CDR3. This CDR3 reads CASSVDPGRRYNEQFF. CDR3 DNA: TGTGCCAGCAGCGTAGACCCCGGCAGGCGCTACAATGAGCAGTTCTTC.

The chain recombines TRBV19 with TRBJ1-1, with a possible D match to TRBD1 (6 bases). The CDR3 runs to 13 residues. V was cut by 8 bases and J by 6 bases, with 16 bases left in between. Looked up from germline, CDR1 is LNHDA and CDR2 is SQIVND (reference sequence). The CDR3 sequence is CASGYDRFSEAFF. As DNA, the CDR3 is TGTGCCAGTGGGTACGACAGGTTTTCTGAAGCTTTCTTT.

The table lists this clone with a count of one. The chain recombines TRBV27 with TRBJ1-6, with no clear D. CDR3 size: 15 residues. The V end was cut by 6 bases, the J end by 10 bases, with 19 bases between. From germline, CDR1 is MNHEY and CDR2 SMNVEV (reference sequence). The CDR3, as DNA: TGTGCCAGCAGCCTACAGATTCGACAAAGGTCACCCCTCCACTTT. The encoded protein is CASSLQIRQRSPLHF.

This chain uses TRBV30 with TRBJ1-6, with 7 bases matching TRBD1. From germline, CDR1 is GTSNPN and CDR2 SVGIG (reference sequence). J was trimmed by 9 bases and V by 8 bases; bases with no gene match: 7. This CDR3 region has 12 residues. CDR3 nucleotides: TGTGCCACAGACAGGGCGGGTTCACCCCTCCACTTT. Protein sequence: CATDRAGSPLHF.

The chain carries TRBV7-9 and TRBJ1-5, with a tentative D call TRBD1 (5 bases). The CDR3 contains 13 residues. CDR1 SEHNR and CDR2 FQNEAQ come from the germline V gene (reference sequence). The V gene lost 0 bases and the J gene lost 11 bases, with 11 bases spanning the gap. The CDR3 loop is CASSLAEAGTQHF. The CDR3 nucleotides read TGTGCCAGCAGCTTAGCTGAGGCAGGGACCCAGCATTTT.

This chain connects TRBV11-3 to TRBJ2-1; no clear D. V was cut by 4 bases and J by 4 bases, with 14 bases left in between. CDR1 and CDR2 from the germline V gene are SGHNT and YENEEA. This CDR3 is 15 amino acids long. The CDR3 loop reads CASSSDSASYNEQFF. The DNA for the CDR3 is TGTGCCAGCAGCTCCGACTCCGCTTCTTACAATGAGCAGTTCTTC. The variable domain in full, completed from reference TRBV11-3 and TRBJ2-1, reads EAGVVQSPRYKIIEKKQPVAFWCNPISGHNTLYWYLQNLGQGPELLIRYENEEAVDDSQLPKDRFSAERLKGVDSTLKIQPAELGDSAVYLCASSSDSASYNEQFFGPGTRLTVL.

The genes are TRBV30 and TRBJ1-6; a possible D gene is TRBD1 (6 bases). The germline CDR1 and CDR2 sequences are GTSNPN and SVGIG (reference sequence). The CDR3 is 16 residues long. Trimming cost V 4 bases and J 6 bases, with 19 bases left between them. The CDR3 spells CAWTQGGWSGNSPLHF. As DNA, the CDR3 is TGTGCCTGGACACAGGGAGGGTGGTCTGGTAATTCACCCCTCCACTTT.

The V call is TRBV7-9, the J call TRBJ2-2; D not certain. CDR1 and CDR2 (germline): SEHNR, FQNEAQ (reference sequence). Trimming pared 4 bases from V and 3 bases from J, leaving 3 bases between. CDR3 length equals 12 residues. CDR3 in amino acids: CASSSDTGELFF. The CDR3 DNA sequence: TGTGCCAGCAGCTCCGACACCGGGGAGCTGTTTTTT.

The chain couples TRBV6-6 to TRBJ1-5; D might be TRBD1 (6 bases). The CDR3 extends over 16 amino acids. Germline loops: CDR1 MNHNY, CDR2 SVGAGI (reference sequence). V lost 7 bases and J 1 base, leaving 17 bases between the germline ends. Here the CDR3 DNA reads TGTGCCAGCACCCGATTTACAGGGACGAGCAATCAGCCCCAGCATTTT. Residues: CASTRFTGTSNQPQHF.

The chain joins TRBV6-5 to TRBJ2-3; D may be TRBD1 (6 bases). In germline, CDR1 is MNHEY, CDR2 SVGAGI. The CDR3 covers 14 residues. The V end was cut by 1 base, the J end by 5 bases, with 10 bases between. CDR3 in DNA: TGTGCCAGCAGTTACTTACCACAGGGAGATACGCAGTATTTT. Translated, it gives CASSYLPQGDTQYF.

This clone was counted only a few times. The J gene is TRBJ2-2, the V gene TRBV28; D may be TRBD2 (5 bases). Germline V CDR1 and CDR2: MDHEN, SYDVKM. The CDR3 is 13 residues long. V was clipped by 6 bases and J by 6 bases, with 11 bases between them. CDR3 loop: CASSPRGSGELFF. DNA of the CDR3: TGTGCCAGCAGCCCACGGGGTTCCGGGGAGCTGTTTTTT.

The chain links TRBV7-2 to TRBJ2-7, with TRBD2 matching over 8 bases. Germline CDR1 and CDR2: SGHTA and FQGNSA. The CDR3 totals 17 residues. V gave up 4 bases and J gave up 5 bases; unmatched junction bases: 16. The CDR3 is CASSSALISGSIHEQYF. In nucleotides, the CDR3 is TGTGCCAGCAGCTCCGCTCTAATCAGCGGGAGTATCCACGAGCAGTACTTC.

The V call is TRBV28, the J call TRBJ2-7; a weak D match, TRBD2 (5 bases). V gave up 4 bases and J gave up 5 bases, with 12 bases separating them. This CDR3 has 13 amino acids. Germline V gives CDR1 MDHEN, CDR2 SYDVKM. The CDR3 is CASSSGLPNEQYF. In DNA, the CDR3 is TGTGCCAGCAGTTCCGGACTGCCGAACGAGCAGTACTTC.

The rearrangement joins TRBV18 to TRBJ2-4, with D tentatively TRBD1 (6 bases). This CDR3 has 16 amino acids. The germline V and J ends were trimmed by 2 bases and 1 base, with 12 bases remaining between them. Germline V gene data show CDR1 as KGHSH and CDR2 as LQKENI. The CDR3 region is CASSPGTTLAKNIQYF. CDR3 DNA: TGTGCCAGCTCACCAGGGACAACCCTGGCCAAAAACATTCAGTACTTC.

This chain connects TRBV7-3 to TRBJ2-1, with D possibly matching TRBD2 (5 bases). Germline V gene sequence: CDR1 SGHTA, CDR2 FQGTGA. The CDR3 contains 13 residues. V lost 5 bases, J lost 9 bases, and 14 bases lay in between. CDR3 in amino acids: CASSPGSEGEQFF. In nucleotides, the CDR3 is TGTGCCAGCAGCCCCGGGTCTGAGGGTGAGCAGTTCTTC.

The J gene is TRBJ2-3, the V gene TRBV28, with 8 bases that match TRBD1. The CDR3 contains 14 residues. The trim removed 5 bases at V and 6 bases at J, leaving 7 bases unmatched. The germline CDR1 and CDR2 sequences are MDHEN and SYDVKM. The CDR3, as DNA: TGTGCCAGCAGTGGGCAGGGGGCCGGGGATACGCAGTATTTT. Translating gives CASSGQGAGDTQYF.

The rearrangement links TRBV30 to TRBJ2-7, with TRBD2 as a possible D gene (5 bases). CDR1 GTSNPN and CDR2 SVGIG come from the germline V gene (reference sequence). The germline V and J ends were trimmed by 4 bases and 4 bases, with 17 bases remaining between them. This CDR3 has 14 amino acids. CDR3 DNA: TGTGCCTGGACGCAGGCCCCTCGGGGTTACGAGCAGTACTTC. It specifies CAWTQAPRGYEQYF.

J is TRBJ2-6 and V is TRBV5-5; D uncertain. Germline CDR1 reads SGHKS; CDR2 reads YYEKEE (reference sequence). CDR3 size: 15 residues. The ends were cut back, 1 base at V and 2 bases at J, with 7 bases in the middle. The CDR3 spells CASSLSTPGANVLTF. DNA for the CDR3: TGTGCCAGCAGCTTGTCAACACCTGGGGCCAACGTCCTGACTTTC.

The gene calls are TRBV11-2 and TRBJ2-7; tentative D call: TRBD1 (6 bases). Between the trimmed V and J ends, which lost 5 bases and 0 bases, there was a span of 14 bases. The CDR3 length is 15 residues. Per the germline V gene, CDR1 is SGHAT and CDR2 is FQNNGV. The CDR3 spells CASSRGQQFSYEQYF. As DNA, the CDR3 is TGTGCCAGCAGCCGTGGACAGCAATTCTCCTACGAGCAGTACTTC.

As regards this clone: The junction does not match germline at one end; this may be a read error. The V gene is TRBV7-7, the J gene TRBJ2-1, with a tentative D call TRBD1 (5 bases). The CDR3 extends over 13 amino acids. In germline, CDR1 is SSHAT, CDR2 FNYEAQ (reference sequence). The CDR3 is CASSLGQLNEQFF. In DNA, the CDR3 is TGTGCTAGCAGCCTCGGACAACTCAATGAGCAGTTCTTC.

The V and J genes are TRBV19 and TRBJ2-5, with D perhaps matching TRBD2 (5 bases). The CDR3 has 9 residues. Germline V CDR1 and CDR2: LNHDA, SQIVND (reference sequence). Trimming left V 10 bases short and J 5 bases short, with 5 bases between. This chain's CDR3 is CAKRETQYF. In nucleotides, the CDR3 is TGTGCCAAGCGGGAGACCCAGTACTTC.